Described below is a single T cell receptor beta chain sequence and its context. Here immunoSEQ multiplex PCR was the method, and the copy in TCRdb shows in-frame clones only, minus some. The top ten hold under 4.5% of the sample, which has 120,000 to 150,000 clones, over 70% seen once. The source of the sample is a study of blood T cell repertoires in COVID-19. Study summary: Recovered status in Cohort 3 required two negative PCRs, clearance, or symptom resolution. Sources were T cells, B-cell-depleted T cells, or PBMCs; the material itself was cDNA or gDNA.

Germline CDR1 and CDR2: SGHTS and YDEGEE. The CDR3 is 13 amino acids. Losses at the gene ends were 8 bases for V and 7 bases for J; bases not matched to a gene: 4. The study recruited people aged roughly 18 to 100 years across approximately 23 US areas. This receptor was obtained from a man aged 50-60 years in a cohort exposed to, infected with or recovered from COVID-19 (not recorded which). The specimen was PBMCs or T cells enriched from blood (not recorded which). The V gene is TRBV5-8, the J gene TRBJ1-6; 9 bases match TRBD1. DNA of the CDR3: TGTGCCAGTGGACAGGGGCCAAATTCACCCCTCCACTTT. Its translation is CASGQGPNSPLHF.